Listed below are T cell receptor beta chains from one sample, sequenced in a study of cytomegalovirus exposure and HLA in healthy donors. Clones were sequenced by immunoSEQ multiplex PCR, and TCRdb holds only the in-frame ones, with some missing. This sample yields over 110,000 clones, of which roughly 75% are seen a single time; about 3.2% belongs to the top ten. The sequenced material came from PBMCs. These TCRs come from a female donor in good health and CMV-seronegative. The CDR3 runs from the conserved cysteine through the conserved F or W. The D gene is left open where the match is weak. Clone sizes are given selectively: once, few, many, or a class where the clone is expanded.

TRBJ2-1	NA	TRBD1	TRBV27	TGTGCCAGCAGCCGCGACAGGGTAGGTGAGCAGTTCTTC	CASSRDRVGEQFF
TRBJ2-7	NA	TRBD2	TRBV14	TGTGCCAGCAGAGGGAAGGGACTAGATTCTTACGAGCAGTACTTC	CASRGKGLDSYEQYF
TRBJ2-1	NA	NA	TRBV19	TGTGCCAGTTCCCGGGGCTCCTACAATGAGCAGTTCTTC	CASSRGSYNEQFF
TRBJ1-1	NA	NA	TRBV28	TGTGCCAGCAGTTTATTGTCATTAGCTGAAGCTTTCTTT	CASSLLSLAEAFF
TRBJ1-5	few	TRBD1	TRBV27	TGTGCCAGCAGCCCATTCCAGGGGGCGGCCCAGCATTTT	CASSPFQGAAQHF
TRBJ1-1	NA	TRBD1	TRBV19	TGTGCCAGTAGTACCTGGACAGGAGGCGGGAACACTGAAGCTTTCTTT	CASSTWTGGGNTEAFF
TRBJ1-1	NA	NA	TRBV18	TGTGCCAGCTCACCGACAGAAAACACTGAAGCTTTCTTT	CASSPTENTEAFF
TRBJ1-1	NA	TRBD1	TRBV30	TGTGCCTGGAGGGGACAGGTAGGGACAAAGAACACTGAAGCTTTCTTT	CAWRGQVGTKNTEAFF
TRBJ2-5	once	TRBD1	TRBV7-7	TGTGCCAGCAGCCTGGACAGGGGGTCGACCCAGTACTTC	CASSLDRGSTQYF
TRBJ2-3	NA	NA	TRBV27	TGTGCCAGCAGTTTATCCACAGTGTTGGGGAGGCCAGATACGCAGTATTTT	CASSLSTVLGRPDTQYF
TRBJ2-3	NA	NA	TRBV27	TGTGCCAGCAGTCTAAGGGGTGTGGGTACCGCCCTTGGGGATACGCAGTATTTT	CASSLRGVGTALGDTQYF
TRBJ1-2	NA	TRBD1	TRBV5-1	TGCGCCAGCAGCTTGGAGGGGACAGTCTATGGCTACACCTTC	CASSLEGTVYGYTF